This record covers a single T cell receptor beta chain. What it binds is unknown. This sample was included in a study of OX40 agonist ivuxolimab in advanced cancers. As for the study in general: In this cohort, patients received ivuxolimab, an agonistic anti-OX40 (CD134) antibody. Whole-study findings and limits: Dose levels from 0.1 to 3.0 mg/kg saw CD4+ and CD8+ blood T cells expand clonally by week 6. CD8+ T cells were the subset that, on average, had more expanded clones than CD4+.

CDR3 length equals 11 residues. Trimming removed 7 bases at V and 1 base at J, with 4 bases between. CDR1 MNHEY and CDR2 SMNVEV come from the germline V gene (reference sequence). Patients were ruled out by autoimmune disease history or systemic immunosuppression. TCRdb's copy holds only in-frame clones and misses some; the assay was immunoSEQ multiplex PCR. This table has tens of thousands of clones, about 83% appearing once. This sequence was found in an adult with an advanced solid tumor such as melanoma, head and neck, liver or kidney cancer. This specimen consisted of CD4+ or CD8+ T cells sorted from blood, obtained in a trial of the OX40 agonist ivuxolimab. This chain connects TRBV27 to TRBJ1-1; D is uncertain. The CDR3 loop reads CASMRNTEAFF. As DNA, the CDR3 is TGTGCCAGCATGAGGAACACTGAAGCTTTCTTT.